Given below is one T cell receptor beta chain in context. The data belong to a study of blood T cell repertoires in COVID-19. The table came from immunoSEQ multiplex PCR; TCRdb's copy has only in-frame clones and leaves some out. This table holds 150,000 to 180,000 clones, about 90% found once. After removal of 7 bases from V and 4 bases from J, the junction contained 5 bases not matched to a gene. There are 13 residues in the CDR3. The receptor's source is a man aged 45-65 years with acute or convalescent COVID-19. The chain joins TRBV12-3 or TRBV12-4 to TRBJ1-2, with 8 bases matching TRBD1. The sequencing input was peripheral blood. The CDR3 is CASISGTGYGYTF. CDR3 DNA: TGTGCCAGCATATCCGGGACAGGCTATGGCTACACCTTC.